This T cell receptor (beta chain) emerged from a study of human T cells and chemical hapten exposure. Study-wide results and limits: TCRs at a frequency above 1 in 1000 stayed unchanged with DPC sensitization.

Time point defined: patch test 1, 2 weeks after DPC sensitization. Treatment here: therapeutic diphenylcyclopropenone sensitization with weekly scalp DPC. Staff drew blood before applying each patch test. Donors, patients with alopecia ranging from 18 to 70 years old and judged suitable for DPC, provided samples. This clonotype was seen at least ten times. Its antigen is unidentified. The library tagged each cDNA molecule with unique molecular identifiers. MiXCR, applied by TCRdb to the RACE reads, yields one record per CDR3 protein. The repertoire holds roughly 80,000 distinct CDR3 sequences, with approximately 11% as singletons. The CDR3 has 11 residues. Germline V gives CDR1 SGHVS, CDR2 FQNEAQ. The V end lost 1 base, the J end lost 8 bases, and 3 bases lay between the germline ends.

The receptor was derived from a woman between 45 and 65 years old with alopecia areata. Some clones in this sample may be carry-over from other donors' samples. The V and J genes are TRBV7-8 and TRBJ2-1; no clear D gene. The sequencing used whole blood, collected in connection with sensitization to the hapten diphenylcyclopropenone (DPC). This CDR3 reads CASSLVDEQFF. The CDR3 DNA is TGTGCCAGCAGCTTAGTCGATGAGCAGTTCTTC.